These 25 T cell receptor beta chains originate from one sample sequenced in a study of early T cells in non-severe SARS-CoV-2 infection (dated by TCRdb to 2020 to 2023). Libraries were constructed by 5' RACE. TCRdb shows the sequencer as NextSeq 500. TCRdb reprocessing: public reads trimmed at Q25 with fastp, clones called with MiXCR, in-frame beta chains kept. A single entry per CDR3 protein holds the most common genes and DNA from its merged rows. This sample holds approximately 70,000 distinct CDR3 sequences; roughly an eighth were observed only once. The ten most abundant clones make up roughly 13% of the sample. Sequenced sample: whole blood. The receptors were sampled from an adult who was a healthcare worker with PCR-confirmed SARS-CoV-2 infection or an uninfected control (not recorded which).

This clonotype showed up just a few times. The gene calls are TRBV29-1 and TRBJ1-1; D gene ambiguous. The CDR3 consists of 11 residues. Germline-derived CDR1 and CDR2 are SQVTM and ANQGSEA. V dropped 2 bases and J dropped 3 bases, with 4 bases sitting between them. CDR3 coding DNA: TGCAGCGTTGAAACTGACACTGAAGCTTTCTTT. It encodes CSVETDTEAFF.

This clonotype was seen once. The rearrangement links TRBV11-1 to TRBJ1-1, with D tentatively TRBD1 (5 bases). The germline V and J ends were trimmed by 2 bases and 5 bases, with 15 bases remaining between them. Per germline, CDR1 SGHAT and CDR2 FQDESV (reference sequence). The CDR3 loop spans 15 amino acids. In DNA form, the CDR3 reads TGTGCCAGCAGCTTATTAAGCAGGGTATGGACTGAAGCTTTCTTT. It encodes CASSLLSRVWTEAFF.

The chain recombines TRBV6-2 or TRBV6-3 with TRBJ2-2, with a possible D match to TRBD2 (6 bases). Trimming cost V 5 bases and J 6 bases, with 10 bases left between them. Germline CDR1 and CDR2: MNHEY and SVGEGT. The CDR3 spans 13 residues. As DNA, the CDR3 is TGTGCCAGCAGTGCGGGACCGTCCGGGGAGCTGTTTTTT. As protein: CASSAGPSGELFF.

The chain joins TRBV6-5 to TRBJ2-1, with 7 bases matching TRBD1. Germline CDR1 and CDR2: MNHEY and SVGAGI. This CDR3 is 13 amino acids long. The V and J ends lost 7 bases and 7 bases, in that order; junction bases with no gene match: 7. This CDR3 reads CASTPQGLNEQFF. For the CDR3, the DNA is TGTGCCAGCACCCCACAGGGGCTTAATGAGCAGTTCTTC.

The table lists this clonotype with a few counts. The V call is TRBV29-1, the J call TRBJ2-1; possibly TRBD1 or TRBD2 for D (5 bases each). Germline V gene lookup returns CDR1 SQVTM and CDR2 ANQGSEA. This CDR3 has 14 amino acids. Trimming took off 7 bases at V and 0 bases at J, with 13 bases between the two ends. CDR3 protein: CSAPMRGSYNEQFF. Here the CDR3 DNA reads TGCAGCGCCCCTATGAGGGGCTCCTACAATGAGCAGTTCTTC.

The DNA of the CDR3 is TGCAGCGTTTTGGAGCTACAGGAAGCTTTCTTT. As protein: CSVLELQEAFF. The chain couples TRBV29-1 to TRBJ1-1; no reliable D call. The ends were cut back, 5 bases at V and 8 bases at J, with 12 bases in the middle. This CDR3 is built from 11 residues. Germline V lookup: CDR1 SQVTM, CDR2 ANQGSEA.

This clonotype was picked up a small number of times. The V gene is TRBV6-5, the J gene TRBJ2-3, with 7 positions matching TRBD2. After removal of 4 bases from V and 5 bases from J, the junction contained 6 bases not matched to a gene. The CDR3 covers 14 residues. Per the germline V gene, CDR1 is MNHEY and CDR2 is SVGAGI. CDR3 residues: CASSSRGEEDTQYF. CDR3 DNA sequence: TGTGCCAGCAGTTCACGGGGGGAGGAAGATACGCAGTATTTT.

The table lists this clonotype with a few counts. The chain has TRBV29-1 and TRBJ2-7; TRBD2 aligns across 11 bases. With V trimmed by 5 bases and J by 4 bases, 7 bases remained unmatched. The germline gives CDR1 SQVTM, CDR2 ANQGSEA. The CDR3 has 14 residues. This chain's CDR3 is CSVRSGGAGYEQYF. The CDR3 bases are TGCAGCGTTCGTAGCGGGGGGGCCGGGTACGAGCAGTACTTC.

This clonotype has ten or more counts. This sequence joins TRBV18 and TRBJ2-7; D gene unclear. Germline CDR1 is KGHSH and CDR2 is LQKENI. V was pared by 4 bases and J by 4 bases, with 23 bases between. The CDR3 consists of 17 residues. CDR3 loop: CASSLGPRAILRYEQYF. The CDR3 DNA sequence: TGTGCCAGCTCACTAGGCCCCCGGGCCATCCTAAGGTACGAGCAGTACTTC. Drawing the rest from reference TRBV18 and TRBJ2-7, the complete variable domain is NAGVMQNPRHLVRRRGQEARLRCSPMKGHSHVYWYRQLPEEGLKFMVYLQKENIIDESGMPKERFSAEFPKEGPSILRIQQVVRGDSAAYFCASSLGPRAILRYEQYFGPGTRLTVT.

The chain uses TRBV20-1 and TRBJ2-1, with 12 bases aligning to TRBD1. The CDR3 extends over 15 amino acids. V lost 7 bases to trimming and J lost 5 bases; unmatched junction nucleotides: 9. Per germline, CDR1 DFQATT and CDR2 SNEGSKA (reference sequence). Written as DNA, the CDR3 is TGCAGTGTAAATCCGGGACAGGGGGCGGACAATGAGCAGTTCTTC. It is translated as CSVNPGQGADNEQFF.

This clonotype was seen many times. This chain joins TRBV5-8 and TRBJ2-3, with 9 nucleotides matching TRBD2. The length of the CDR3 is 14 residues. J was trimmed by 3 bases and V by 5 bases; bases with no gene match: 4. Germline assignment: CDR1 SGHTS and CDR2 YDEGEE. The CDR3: CASSFGLATDTQYF. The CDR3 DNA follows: TGTGCCAGCAGTTTTGGACTAGCGACAGATACGCAGTATTTT.

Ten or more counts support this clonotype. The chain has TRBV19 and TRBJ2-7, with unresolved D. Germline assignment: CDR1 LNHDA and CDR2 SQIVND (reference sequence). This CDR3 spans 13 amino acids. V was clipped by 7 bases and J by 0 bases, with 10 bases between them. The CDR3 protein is CASIGPTSYEQYF. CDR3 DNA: TGTGCCAGTATAGGGCCGACCTCCTACGAGCAGTACTTC. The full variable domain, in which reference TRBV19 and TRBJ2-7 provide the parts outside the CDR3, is DGGITQSPKYLFRKEGQNVTLSCEQNLNHDAMYWYRQDPGQGLRLIYYSQIVNDFQKGDIAEGYSVSREKKESFPLTVTSAQKNPTAFYLCASIGPTSYEQYFGPGTRLTVT.

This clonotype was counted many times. The CDR3 region has the DNA TGTGCCAGCCGCCTGGGTCGGCAAACAGATACGCAGTATTTT. Translated: CASRLGRQTDTQYF. The chain couples TRBV6-5 to TRBJ2-3; D not certain. Looked up from germline, CDR1 is MNHEY and CDR2 is SVGAGI. This CDR3 region has 14 residues. Trimming took off 8 bases at V and 3 bases at J, with 15 bases between the two ends.

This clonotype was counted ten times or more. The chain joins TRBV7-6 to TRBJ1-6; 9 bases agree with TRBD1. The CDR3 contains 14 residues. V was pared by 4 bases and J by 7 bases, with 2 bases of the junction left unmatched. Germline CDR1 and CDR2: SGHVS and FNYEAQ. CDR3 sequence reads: CASSSGQGNSPLHF. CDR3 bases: TGTGCCAGCAGCTCAGGACAGGGGAATTCACCCCTCCACTTT.

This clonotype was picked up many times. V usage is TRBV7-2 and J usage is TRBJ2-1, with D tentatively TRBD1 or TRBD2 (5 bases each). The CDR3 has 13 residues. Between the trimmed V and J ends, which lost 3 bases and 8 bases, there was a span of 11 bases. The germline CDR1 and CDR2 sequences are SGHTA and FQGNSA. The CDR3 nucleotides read TGTGCCAGCAGCTTGGTGGGGGTGGATGAGCAGTTCTTC. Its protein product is CASSLVGVDEQFF.

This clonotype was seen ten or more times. The CDR3 nucleotides read TGTGCCAGCAGCTCGACTAGCGGGGGTCATCCCTACGAGCAGTACTTC. It specifies CASSSTSGGHPYEQYF. V gene TRBV7-9 combines with J gene TRBJ2-7; 12 positions match TRBD2. The CDR3 is 16 amino acids. J was trimmed by 2 bases and V by 4 bases; bases with no gene match: 6. Germline V gives CDR1 SEHNR, CDR2 FQNEAQ (reference sequence).

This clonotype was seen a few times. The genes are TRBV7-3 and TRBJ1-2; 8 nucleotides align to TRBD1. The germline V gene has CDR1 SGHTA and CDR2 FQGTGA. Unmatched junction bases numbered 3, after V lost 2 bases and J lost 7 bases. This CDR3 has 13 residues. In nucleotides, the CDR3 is TGTGCCAGCAGCTTAGACAGGGGATTTGGCTACACCTTC. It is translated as CASSLDRGFGYTF.

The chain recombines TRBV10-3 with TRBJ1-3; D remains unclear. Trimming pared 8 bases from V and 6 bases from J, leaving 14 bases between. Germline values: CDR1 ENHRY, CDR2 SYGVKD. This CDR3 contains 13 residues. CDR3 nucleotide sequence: TGTGCCATCTCCGCGGGTTTTGAAAACACCATATATTTT. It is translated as CAISAGFENTIYF.

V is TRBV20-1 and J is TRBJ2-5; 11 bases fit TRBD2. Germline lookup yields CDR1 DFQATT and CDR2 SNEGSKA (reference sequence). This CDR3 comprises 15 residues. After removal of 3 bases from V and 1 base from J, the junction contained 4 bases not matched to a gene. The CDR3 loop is CSASPGLAAQETQYF. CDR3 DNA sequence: TGCAGTGCTAGCCCGGGACTAGCGGCCCAAGAGACCCAGTACTTC.

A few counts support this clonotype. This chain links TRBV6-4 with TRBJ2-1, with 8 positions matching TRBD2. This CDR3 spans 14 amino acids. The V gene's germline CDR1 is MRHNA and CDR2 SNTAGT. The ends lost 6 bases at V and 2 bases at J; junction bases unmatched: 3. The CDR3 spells CASSGGEAYNEQFF. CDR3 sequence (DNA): TGTGCCAGCAGCGGGGGGGAGGCCTACAATGAGCAGTTCTTC.

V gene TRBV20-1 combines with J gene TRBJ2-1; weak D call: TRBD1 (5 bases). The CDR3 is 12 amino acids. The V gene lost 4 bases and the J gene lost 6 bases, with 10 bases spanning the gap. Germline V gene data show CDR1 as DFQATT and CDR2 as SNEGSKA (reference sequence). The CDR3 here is CSANQGVNEQFF. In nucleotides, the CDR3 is TGCAGTGCTAACCAGGGTGTCAATGAGCAGTTCTTC.

The CDR3 protein is CSASRGNGQPQHF. CDR3 sequence (DNA): TGCAGTGCTAGCAGAGGGAACGGTCAGCCCCAGCATTTT. The chain links TRBV20-1 to TRBJ1-5; D gene ambiguous. CDR1 and CDR2 from the germline V gene are DFQATT and SNEGSKA (reference sequence). This CDR3 is built from 13 residues. V dropped 3 bases and J dropped 6 bases, with 12 bases sitting between them.

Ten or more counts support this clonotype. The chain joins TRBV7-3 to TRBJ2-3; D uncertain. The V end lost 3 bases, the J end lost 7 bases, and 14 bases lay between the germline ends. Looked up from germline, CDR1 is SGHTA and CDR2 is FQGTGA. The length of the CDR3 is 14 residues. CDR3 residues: CASSLSRSSNTQYF. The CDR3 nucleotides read TGTGCCAGCAGCTTGTCCAGGTCCTCCAATACGCAGTATTTT.

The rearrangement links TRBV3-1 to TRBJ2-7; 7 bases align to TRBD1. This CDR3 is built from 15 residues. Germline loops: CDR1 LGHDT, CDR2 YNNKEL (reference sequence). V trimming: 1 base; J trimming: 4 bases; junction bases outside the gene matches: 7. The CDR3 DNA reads TGTGCCAGCAGCCAAGGATTAGGGGGCGGTTACGAGCAGTACTTC. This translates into CASSQGLGGGYEQYF.

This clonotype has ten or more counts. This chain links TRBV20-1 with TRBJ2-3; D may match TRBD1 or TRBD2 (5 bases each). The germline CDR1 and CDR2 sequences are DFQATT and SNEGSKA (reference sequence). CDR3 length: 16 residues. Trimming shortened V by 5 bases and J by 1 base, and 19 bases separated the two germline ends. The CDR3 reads CSAGGRGELGTDTQYF. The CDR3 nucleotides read TGCAGTGCTGGAGGTAGAGGGGAGCTTGGCACAGATACGCAGTATTTT.